Included here is one T cell receptor beta chain sequence, with context. The target antigen is unknown. The read ends 3 residues early relative to the CDR3; the germline J gene fills the gap. The data originate from a study of T cells in women clearing cervical HPV infection. Study conclusions and caveats: Cases carried less TRBV6-7 than controls: 0.11% versus 0.16%. Associations may precede or follow infection; HPV-specific or memory T cells were not isolated. CIN3+ cases had significantly higher TCR richness than controls; evenness did not differ.

Germline values: CDR1 SGHVS, CDR2 FNYEAQ. V was trimmed by 5 bases and J by 0 bases, leaving 16 bases between them. The CDR3 contains 16 residues. Assay: immunoSEQ multiplex PCR; the TCRdb copy retains only in-frame clones and omits some. The listing contains more than 25,000 clones. The sequenced sample was blood buffy coat. The V gene is TRBV7-6, the J gene TRBJ1-1; D is uncertain. This TCR was sampled from a woman aged 18-70 years with a cervical HPV16 infection that either progressed to CIN3+ or cleared (not recorded which). CDR3 DNA (partial): TGTGCCAGCAGCGCGGGCCCGACCCGCGTGAACACTGAA. Its translation is CASSAGPTRVNTE. The full CDR3 is CASSAGPTRVNTEAFF.